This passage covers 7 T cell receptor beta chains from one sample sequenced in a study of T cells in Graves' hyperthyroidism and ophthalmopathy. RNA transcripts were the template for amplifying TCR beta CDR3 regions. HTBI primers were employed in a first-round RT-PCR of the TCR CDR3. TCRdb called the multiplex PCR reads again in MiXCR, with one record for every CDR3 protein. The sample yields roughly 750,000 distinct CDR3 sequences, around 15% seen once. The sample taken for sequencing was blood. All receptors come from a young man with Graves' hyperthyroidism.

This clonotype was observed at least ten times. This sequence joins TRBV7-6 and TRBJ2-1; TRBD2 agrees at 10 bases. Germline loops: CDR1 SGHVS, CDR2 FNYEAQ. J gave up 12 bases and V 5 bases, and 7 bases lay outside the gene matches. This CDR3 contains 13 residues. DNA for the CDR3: TGTGCCAGCAGCCTAGAGCGGGAGGGACTGCAGTTCTTC. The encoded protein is CASSLEREGLQFF.

CDR3 DNA: TGTGCCAGCAGTCTAGGGACGGCTTTACAGCTGTTTTTT. This translates into CASSLGTALQLFF. The rearrangement joins TRBV12-3 or TRBV12-4 to TRBJ2-2; the D gene could be TRBD1 or TRBD2 (5 bases each). The CDR3 length is 13 residues. V was cut by 5 bases and J by 12 bases, with 16 bases left in between.

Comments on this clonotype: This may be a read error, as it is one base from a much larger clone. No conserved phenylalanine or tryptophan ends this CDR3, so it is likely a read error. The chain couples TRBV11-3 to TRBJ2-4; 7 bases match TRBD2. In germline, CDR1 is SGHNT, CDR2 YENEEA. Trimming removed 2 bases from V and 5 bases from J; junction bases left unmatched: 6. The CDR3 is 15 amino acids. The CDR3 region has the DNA TGTGCCAGCAGCTTAAGGACTAGATTTCAAAACATTCAGTACCTC. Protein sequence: CASSLRTRFQNIQYL.

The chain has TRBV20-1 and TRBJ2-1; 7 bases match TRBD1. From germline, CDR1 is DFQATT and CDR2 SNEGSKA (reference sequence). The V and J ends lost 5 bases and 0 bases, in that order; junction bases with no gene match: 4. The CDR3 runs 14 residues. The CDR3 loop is CSAPGTDSYNEQFF. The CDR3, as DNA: TGCAGTGCTCCCGGGACAGACTCCTACAATGAGCAGTTCTTC.

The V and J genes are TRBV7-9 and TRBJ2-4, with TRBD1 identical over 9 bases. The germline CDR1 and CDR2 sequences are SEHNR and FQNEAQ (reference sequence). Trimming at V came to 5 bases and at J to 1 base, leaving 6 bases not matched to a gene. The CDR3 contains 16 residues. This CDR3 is CASSHRTGEAKNIQYF. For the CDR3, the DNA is TGTGCCAGCAGCCATAGGACAGGGGAGGCCAAAAACATTCAGTACTTC.

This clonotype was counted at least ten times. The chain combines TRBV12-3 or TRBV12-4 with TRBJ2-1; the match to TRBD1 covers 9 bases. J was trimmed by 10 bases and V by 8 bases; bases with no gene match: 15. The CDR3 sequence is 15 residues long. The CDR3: CASSRGQGYSGEQFF. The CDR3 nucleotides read TGTGCCAGCTCCAGGGGACAGGGATATTCAGGGGAGCAGTTCTTC.

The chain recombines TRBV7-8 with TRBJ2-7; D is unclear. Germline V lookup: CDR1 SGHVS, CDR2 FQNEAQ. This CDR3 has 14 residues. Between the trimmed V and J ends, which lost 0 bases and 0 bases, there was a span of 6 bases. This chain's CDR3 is CASSLALRSYEQYF. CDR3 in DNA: TGTGCCAGCAGCTTAGCGCTCCGCTCCTACGAGCAGTACTTC.